These T cell receptor beta chains were read from a single sample in a study of T cell repertoires in cytomegalovirus infection. TCRdb re-analysed the reads in MiXCR, keeping a single row per CDR3 protein. The sample holds about half a million distinct CDR3 sequences; around a third are singletons and the top ten take about a sixth. These receptors have no identified antigens. This specimen consisted of cultured PBMCs, obtained from culture after CMV antigen stimulation. These TCRs come from a human donor in good health (CMV status not recorded). Some clones in this sample may be carry-over from other donors' samples. CDR3s include the opening cysteine and the closing phenylalanine or tryptophan.

v_call | cdr3_aa
TRBV19 | CASMTDTSNQPQHF
TRBV24-1 | CATSDGQSDVQDEQFF
TRBV29-1 | CSVAGGGSNQPQHF
TRBV5-4 | CASSHPARGNTEAFF
TRBV6-8 | CASSYLSSGETQYF
TRBV9 | CASSVTSSDTQYF
TRBV28 | CASSLTGERNEQYF
TRBV6-2/TRBV6-3 | CASSYPHREQFF
TRBV20-1 | CSVQPAGFPNQKDTEAFF
TRBV7-2 | CASSFGLAGTGELFF
TRBV15 | CATSSGLAANTGELFF
TRBV6-2/TRBV6-3 | CASSPSSGAGTQYF
TRBV7-2 | CASSLAWTQGETQYF
TRBV5-4 | CASSPSGLGPSGTDTQYF
TRBV10-2 | CASSGGEANEKLFF
TRBV12-3/TRBV12-4 | CASSIRLTSGTDTQYF
TRBV28 | CASSLAQIGGDEQFF
TRBV12-3/TRBV12-4 | CASSPRGWTGELFF
TRBV9 | CASSAVGVSYNEQFF
TRBV13 | CASSLARAGNTIYF
TRBV7-8 | CASSLTTSGSADTQYF
TRBV2 | CASSETSGSTGELFF
TRBV7-9 | CASSGPVRATGELFF
TRBV6-2/TRBV6-3 | CASRLRTGGTGELFF
TRBV6-1 | CASSLTVMNTEAFF
TRBV11-2 | CASRYARVAGANVLTF
TRBV6-8 | CASSYSPDRVKAGELFF
TRBV7-2 | CASSFGRDSIYEQYF
TRBV7-9 | CASSLTSGTVLWNNEQFF
TRBV12-3/TRBV12-4 | CASNLRAGGNEQFF
TRBV25-1 | CASALAGGRGQETQYF
TRBV7-8 | CASSAGLAAINEQFF
TRBV18 | CASSPTSGRASEQYF
TRBV2 | CASTGGLAPVRDTQYF
TRBV7-2 | CASSSVGLGGTEAFF
TRBV19 | CASSIEAGGRYGYTF
TRBV24-1 | CATSDPGQGVTGELFF
TRBV19 | CASRSIGTAGGELFF
TRBV7-2 | CASSLTQGNEQFF
TRBV12-3/TRBV12-4 | CASSLRTGGNEKLFF
TRBV29-1 | CSVGGVRGPQETQYF
TRBV7-9 | CASSYGRESYNEQFF
TRBV20-1 | CSATARESYSNQPQHF
TRBV27 | CASSSREPPNEKLFF
TRBV6-6 | CASSSIAGGHRGANVLTF
TRBV10-3 | CAVSGTSAYNEQFF
TRBV10-3 | CAISLKNGTSDPREQFF
TRBV6-1 | CASSTMGLAGETQYF
TRBV24-1 | CATSDFRTGGYQETQYF
TRBV6-5 | CASTTRTTEQFF
TRBV27 | CASSLGEGETQYF
TRBV5-4 | CASSSKASGGKDTQYF
TRBV12-3/TRBV12-4 | CASSPLGYNEQFF
TRBV7-9 | CASSTDREGWGNQPQHF
TRBV12-3/TRBV12-4 | CASSAIGRHQPQHF
TRBV7-2 | CASSKGGSSTEAFF
TRBV5-8 | CASSPGLFGANVLTF
TRBV27 | CASRPNGIGQGITDTQYF